One TCR beta chain is described in this entry. This specimen comes from a study of blood T cell repertoires in COVID-19. Turning to the study itself: COVID-19 samples from acute and convalescent phases originated in the United States, Italy and Spain. T cells, B-cell-depleted T cells, or PBMCs provided the cDNA or gDNA that served as material.

V was pared by 5 bases and J by 2 bases, with 8 bases of the junction left unmatched. Germline CDR1 SGHVS, CDR2 FNYEAQ. The CDR3 is 17 amino acids. Original processing methods: How many nucleated cells were present was estimated from reference gene primer amplification. The protocol was immunoSEQ multiplex PCR, while the TCRdb copy is restricted to in-frame clones and leaves out a portion. V and J calls and clone size are given by that table; D and trimming were obtained from the DNA. The data show approximately 110,000 clones, with approximately 80% seen just once and roughly 37% held by the top ten.

The genes are TRBV7-6 and TRBJ2-3, with 12 bases lining up with TRBD2. The sequence came from a man older than 75 with acute or convalescent COVID-19. Specimen: peripheral blood. In DNA form, the CDR3 reads TGTGCCAGCAGCCCCGTTCTAGCGGGAGGGCCCACAGATACGCAGTATTTT. It is translated as CASSPVLAGGPTDTQYF.